The T cell receptor (beta chain) under discussion was sequenced for a study of blood T cell repertoires in COVID-19. Study in general: Sample material is recorded as cDNA or gDNA derived from T cells, B-cell-depleted T cells, or PBMCs.

Study processing details: Amplified reference gene primers provided the basis for estimating nucleated cell counts. TCRdb's table, derived via immunoSEQ multiplex PCR, lists solely in-frame clones and lacks some. The DNA was the basis for D and trimming; V, J and clone size are from that table. The sample has about 200,000 clones; 70% to 90% are singletons. The sequenced sample consisted of peripheral blood. The source of this sequence is a human donor in a cohort sampled during active COVID-19.

In nucleotides, the CDR3 is TGTGCCAGTAGTTGGGGGGGGGTGAGGCCGTACAATGAGCAGTTCTTC. Translation gives CASSWGGVRPYNEQFF. This chain uses TRBV19 with TRBJ2-1; TRBD2 agrees at 7 bases. Germline V gene sequence: CDR1 LNHDA, CDR2 SQIVND (reference sequence). With 5 bases clipped from V and 4 bases from J, the junction kept 11 bases outside the gene matches. The CDR3 totals 16 residues.